The 9 T cell receptor beta chains listed next were all sequenced from one sample in a study of kidney transplant recipient with SARS-CoV-2 infection. One entry per CDR3 protein results from TCRdb running MiXCR on the reads. This sample has fewer than 250,000 distinct CDR3 sequences, with 25% to 30% found just once. The material sequenced was a blood sample, taken at baseline and around day 110 from a kidney transplant recipient. These receptors were obtained from a male patient in his thirties who had COVID-19 and was a kidney transplant recipient. Some T cells may be transferred from the graft donor.

The chain recombines TRBV28 with TRBJ2-3, with 11 nucleotides matching TRBD2. The length of the CDR3 is 15 residues. V was clipped by 9 bases and J by 10 bases; unmatched bases: 15. Germline V gives CDR1 MDHEN, CDR2 SYDVKM. In nucleotides, the CDR3 is TGTGCCAGAACAAGGATGGCAACTAGCGGGAGCTCGCAGTATTTT. It translates to CARTRMATSGSSQYF.

A word on this clonotype: With a much larger clone just one base away, this may be a read error. The J gene is TRBJ2-7, the V gene TRBV2, with D perhaps being TRBD1 or TRBD2 (5 bases each). Germline lookup yields CDR1 SNHLY and CDR2 FYNNEI. The CDR3 contains 13 residues. The CDR3 sequence: CASTPGTSYGQYF. The CDR3 bases are TGTGCCAGCACTCCAGGGACCTCCTACGGGCAGTACTTC.

The sample holds one count of this clonotype. One end of the junction fails to match germline, which may point to a read error. The genes are TRBV28 and TRBJ2-7; D is ambiguous. The CDR3 is made up of 17 amino acids. Germline V gives CDR1 MDHEN, CDR2 SYDVKM. The chain's CDR3 is CASSSQHSGILSYEQCF. The CDR3 nucleotides read TGTGCCAGCAGTTCCCAACATAGTGGGATTCTTTCCTACGAGCAGTGCTTC.

This clonotype has just a few counts. A read error may explain this, as a much larger clone is one base away. Without the conserved terminal phenylalanine or tryptophan, this CDR3 likely stems from a read error. The rearrangement uses TRBV6-6 and TRBJ1-2; no definite D call. Between the trimmed V and J ends, which lost 6 bases and 4 bases, there was a span of 21 bases. The CDR3 extends over 16 amino acids. Germline assignment: CDR1 MNHNY and CDR2 SVGAGI (reference sequence). The CDR3 here is CASRFVGGSSGYGYTL. CDR3 nucleotides: TGTGCCAGCAGGTTTGTAGGAGGGTCGTCTGGCTATGGCTACACCCTC.

The chain uses TRBV7-8 and TRBJ1-2; D unclear. V lost 5 bases and J lost 4, with 23 bases in between. The CDR3 loop spans 17 amino acids. The germline CDR1 and CDR2 sequences are SGHVS and FQNEAQ. CDR3 residues: CASSGTMFTRKTYGYTF. CDR3 nucleotides: TGTGCCAGCAGCGGTACGATGTTTACCCGAAAGACCTATGGCTACACCTTC.

The chain couples TRBV28 to TRBJ2-3; a possible D gene is TRBD2 (6 bases). This CDR3 is built from 17 residues. Germline CDR1 MDHEN, CDR2 SYDVKM. V was clipped by 2 bases and J by 0 bases, with 15 bases between them. CDR3 sequence: CASSLLAQNPSTDTQYF. The CDR3 region has the DNA TGTGCCAGCAGTTTACTAGCGCAGAACCCTAGCACAGATACGCAGTATTTT.

On this clonotype: One base away lies a much larger clone, so this may be a sequencing read error. The chain carries TRBV9 and TRBJ1-2; D gene ambiguous. The CDR3 extends over 16 amino acids. The germline V gene encodes CDR1 SGDLS and CDR2 YYNGEE. Trimming took 6 bases from V and 4 from J, leaving 22 bases between them. The chain's CDR3 is CASITRYSRKAYGYTF. The DNA of the CDR3 is TGTGCCAGCATTACGCGGTACTCAAGAAAGGCCTATGGCTACACCTTC.

This clonotype was seen ten or more times. The CDR3, as DNA: TGTGCCAGCAGCTTGCCCCCCCGAACAGCCTACTATGGCTACACCTTC. Its protein is CASSLPPRTAYYGYTF. The chain combines TRBV5-4 with TRBJ1-2; no definite D call. V gave up 1 base and J gave up 3 bases, with 16 bases separating them. In germline, CDR1 is SGHNT, CDR2 YYREEE (reference sequence). This CDR3 region has 16 residues.

This clonotype was observed many times. The gene calls are TRBV30 and TRBJ2-5, with 8 bases matching TRBD1. V shed 4 bases, J shed 1 base, and the junction held 8 bases outside the gene matches. This CDR3 spans 15 amino acids. Germline CDR1 reads GTSNPN; CDR2 reads SVGIG (reference sequence). The CDR3 DNA reads TGTGCCTGGACCAGGGGGCAGGGGCCCCAAGAGACCCAGTACTTC. This gives the protein CAWTRGQGPQETQYF.